This T cell receptor beta chain was identified in a study of beta chain features in type 1 diabetes. Reverse transcribing all isolated RNA meant expressed TCRB transcripts were sequenced. Deep immunoSEQ sequencing covered naive, central memory and regulatory T cell samples. Profiled with immunoSEQ multiplex PCR; TCRdb holds only in-frame clones, not every one. The repertoire holds more than 300,000 clones, roughly 12% seen once, with 0.017% in the top ten. The single heparinised draw taken from each donor contained about 120 mL of blood on average. The CDR3 has 13 residues. Germline CDR1 and CDR2: GTSNPN and SVGIG (reference sequence). Trimming pared 1 base from V and 7 bases from J, leaving 8 bases between. This clone was detected a few times.

The TCR was taken from a young man in good health. Sequences were obtained from naive CD4+ T cells from blood. This rearrangement joins TRBV30 to TRBJ1-6; D gene uncertain. CDR3 loop: CAWSESVNSPLHF. CDR3 coding DNA: TGTGCCTGGAGTGAGTCGGTAAATTCACCCCTCCACTTT. Filled out from reference TRBV30 and TRBJ1-6, the complete variable domain reads SQTIHQWPATLVQPVGSPLSLECTVEGTSNPNLYWYRQAAGRGLQLLFYSVGIGQISSEVPQNLSASRPQDRQFILSSKKLLLSDSGFYLCAWSESVNSPLHFGNGTRLTVT.